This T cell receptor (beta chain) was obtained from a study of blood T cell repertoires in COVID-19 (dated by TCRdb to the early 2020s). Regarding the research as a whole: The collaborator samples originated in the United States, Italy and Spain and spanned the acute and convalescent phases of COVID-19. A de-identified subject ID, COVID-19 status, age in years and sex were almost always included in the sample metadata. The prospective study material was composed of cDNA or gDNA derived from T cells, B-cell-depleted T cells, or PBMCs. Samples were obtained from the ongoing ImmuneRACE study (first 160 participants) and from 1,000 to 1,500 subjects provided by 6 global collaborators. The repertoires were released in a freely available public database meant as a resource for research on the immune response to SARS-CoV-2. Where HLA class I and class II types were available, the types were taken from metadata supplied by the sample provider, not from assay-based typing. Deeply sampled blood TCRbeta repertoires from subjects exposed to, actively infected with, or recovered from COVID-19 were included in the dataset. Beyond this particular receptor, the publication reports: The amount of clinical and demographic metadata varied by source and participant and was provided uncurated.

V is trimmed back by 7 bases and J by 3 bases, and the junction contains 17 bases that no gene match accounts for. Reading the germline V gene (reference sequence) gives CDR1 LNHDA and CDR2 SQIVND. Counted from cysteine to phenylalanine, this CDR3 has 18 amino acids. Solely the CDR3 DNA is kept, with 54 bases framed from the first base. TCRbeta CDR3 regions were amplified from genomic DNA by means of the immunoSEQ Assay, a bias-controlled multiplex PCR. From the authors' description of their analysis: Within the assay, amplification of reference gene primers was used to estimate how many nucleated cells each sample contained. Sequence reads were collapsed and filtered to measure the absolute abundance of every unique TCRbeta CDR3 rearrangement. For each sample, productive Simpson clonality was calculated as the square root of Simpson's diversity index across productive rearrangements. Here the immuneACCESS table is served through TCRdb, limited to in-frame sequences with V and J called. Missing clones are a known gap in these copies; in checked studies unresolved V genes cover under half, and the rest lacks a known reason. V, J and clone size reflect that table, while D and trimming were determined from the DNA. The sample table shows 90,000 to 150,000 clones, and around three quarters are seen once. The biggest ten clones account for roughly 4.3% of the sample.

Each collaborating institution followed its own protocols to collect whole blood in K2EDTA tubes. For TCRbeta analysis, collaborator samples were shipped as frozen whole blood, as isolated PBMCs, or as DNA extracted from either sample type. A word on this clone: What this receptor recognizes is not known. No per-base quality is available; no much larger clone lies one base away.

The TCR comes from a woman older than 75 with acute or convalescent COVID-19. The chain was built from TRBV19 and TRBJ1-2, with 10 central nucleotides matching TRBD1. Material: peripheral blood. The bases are TGTGCCAGTACCGCTGGAGCCTTTGGACAGGGGGTGCACTATGGCTACACCTTC. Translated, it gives CASTAGAFGQGVHYGYTF.